This TCR beta chain was captured in a study of blood T cell repertoires in COVID-19. Study overall: T cells, B-cell-depleted T cells, or PBMCs provided the cDNA or gDNA that served as material.

This CDR3 spans 14 amino acids. Germline V lookup: CDR1 SGHAT, CDR2 FQNNGV. V was cut by 6 bases and J by 3 bases, with 13 bases left in between. Assay: immunoSEQ multiplex PCR; the TCRdb copy retains only in-frame clones and omits some. The sample contains about 260,000 clones, 88% of which appear only once. This clone showed up just once. This chain connects TRBV11-2 to TRBJ2-3, with D tentatively TRBD2 (6 bases). The source material was peripheral blood. The sequence was collected from a man aged 55-75 years who had recovered from COVID-19. Written as DNA, the CDR3 is TGTGCCAGCAGGTGGGGACTCGGAACAGATACGCAGTATTTT. This translates into CASRWGLGTDTQYF.